The TCR beta chain under discussion was sequenced for a study of cytomegalovirus exposure and HLA in healthy donors. In the study overall: The same platform used for the 666 first-cohort repertoires was also used for the 95 to 150 validation repertoires, as a later analysis reported. Study observations and caveats: First-cohort TCR clusters tended to co-occur in the approximately 110 validation repertoires, a later analysis found. Cytomegalovirus status was reportedly diagnosed by the classifier with high sensitivity and specificity.

Clones were read by immunoSEQ multiplex PCR, and TCRdb kept only the in-frame ones, dropping some. The data show around 300,000 clones, 88% seen once. V lost 3 bases and J lost 8; bases outside the gene matches: 9. The length of the CDR3 is 15 residues. The V gene's germline CDR1 is LNHDA and CDR2 SQIVND (reference sequence). With respect to this clone: Antigen unknown.

The chain links TRBV19 to TRBJ2-1, with 8 bases aligning to TRBD1. Sequencing used PBMCs. This TCR derives from a woman aged 18-29 years in good health and CMV-seronegative. CDR3 protein: CASSIRGRDTDEQFF. CDR3 nucleotide sequence: TGTGCCAGTAGTATCAGGGGGCGGGACACCGATGAGCAGTTCTTC.